This T cell receptor (beta chain) comes out of a study of shared clonotypes between healthy human individuals. Whole-study findings and limits: Non-shared clonotypes had lower generation probabilities than those shared by all four donors.

As to this clone: Antigen unknown.

Using immunoSEQ multiplex PCR, the repertoire was profiled, and TCRdb retains in-frame clones only, with some absent. The sample comprises approximately 1.4 million clones, approximately 98% of which are singletons, and approximately 0.44% rests with the top ten. Into CD45RA+ naive and CD45RA-negative memory subsets, the CD4+ cells were split. The germline V gene has CDR1 SGHRS and CDR2 YFSETQ. This CDR3 has 14 amino acids. The J segment lost 4 bases and the V segment lost 4 bases, leaving 4 bases of the junction unmatched. The sequence was collected from a man aged 25-45 years in good health. Sequencing was carried out using naive CD4+ T cells sorted from blood. Subset noted: CD45RA+ positively selected. The chain is built from TRBV5-1 and TRBJ1-4, with TRBD1 identical over 7 bases. CDR3: CASSVTGNNEKLFF. CDR3 in DNA: TGCGCCAGCAGCGTGACAGGGAATAATGAAAAACTGTTTTTT.